This is a list of T cell receptor beta chains from one sample in a study of cytomegalovirus exposure and HLA in healthy donors. TCRdb keeps only in-frame clones here, not all; method: immunoSEQ multiplex PCR. The sample has about 140,000 clones, 65% to 80% seen once; the top ten hold around 7%. The sequenced material came from PBMCs. Receptors were obtained from a man aged 40-55 years in good health and CMV-seropositive. The CDR3 runs from the conserved cysteine through the conserved F or W. Fields, in order: J gene, D gene, clone size, V gene, CDR3 DNA, CDR3 protein. The D gene is left open where the match is weak. Clone size is given for some rows only: seen once, a few or many times, or a class if the clone is expanded.

TRBJ2-7 | TRBD2 | few | TRBV28 | TGTGCCAGCAGTTTGGTGACTAGCGGCTACGAGCAGTACTTC | CASSLVTSGYEQYF
TRBJ2-7 | TRBD2 | . | TRBV5-1 | TGCGCCAGCAGCCTTAATCCGGGACTAGTAACTTCCTACGAGCAGTACTTC | CASSLNPGLVTSYEQYF
TRBJ1-5 | TRBD1 | . | TRBV6-5 | TGTGCCAGTTCTCGACAGGGGTACAATCAGCCCCAGCATTTT | CASSRQGYNQPQHF
TRBJ2-5 | . | . | TRBV6-1 | TGTGCCAGCAGTGAATGGACAAATGTCCAGACCCAGTACTTC | CASSEWTNVQTQYF
TRBJ2-7 | . | . | TRBV5-1 | TGCGCCAGCAGCCCACGGGACACCTCCTACGAGCAGTACTTC | CASSPRDTSYEQYF
TRBJ2-7 | . | . | TRBV10-3 | TGTGCCATCAGTGAGTCGACGGGGGACAGCCACAACTACGAGCAGTACTTC | CAISESTGDSHNYEQYF
TRBJ1-5 | . | . | TRBV5-1 | TGCGCCAGCAGGGCAGAACAGGGACAGCCCCAGCATTTT | CASRAEQGQPQHF
TRBJ1-3 | . | . | TRBV12-5 | TGTGCTAGTGCCCTCTGGAGGGCTGGAAACACCATATATTTT | CASALWRAGNTIYF
TRBJ2-7 | . | . | TRBV5-1 | TGCGCCAGCAGCTCTAGGAGATTGACGGCTACCGAGCAGTACTTC | CASSSRRLTATEQYF
TRBJ1-6 | TRBD1 | . | TRBV6-4 | TGTGCCAGCAGCCAGGGACAGGGTGGGTCACCCCTCCACTTT | CASSQGQGGSPLHF
TRBJ1-5 | TRBD1 | . | TRBV5-8 | TGTGCCAGCAGTCCGGGACAGGGGGCGAGGGGCAATCAGCCCCAGCATTTT | CASSPGQGARGNQPQHF
TRBJ1-1 | . | . | TRBV27 | TGTGCCAGCAGTTGGGGGCAGGGCGGCACTGAAGCTTTCTTT | CASSWGQGGTEAFF
TRBJ2-2 | TRBD2 | . | TRBV11-3 | TGTGCCAGCAGCCCCGGACTAGCGGAGAGCACCGGGGAGCTGTTTTTT | CASSPGLAESTGELFF
TRBJ1-1 | TRBD1 | . | TRBV15 | TGTGCCACCAGCCCCTCCCTGGACAGGGTTGGTTTCTTT | CATSPSLDRVGFF
TRBJ2-7 | . | . | TRBV7-2 | TGTGCCAGCAGCTTAGTAGCGGTCAGCTCCTACGAGCAGTACTTC | CASSLVAVSSYEQYF
TRBJ2-7 | TRBD2 | . | TRBV6-5 | TGTGCCAGCAGTACAACTAGCGGGAGTATCGGTGAGCAGTACTTC | CASSTTSGSIGEQYF
TRBJ2-1 | TRBD1 | . | TRBV5-1 | TGCGCCAGCAGCCAGGACAGGGGGTACTACAATGAGCAGTTCTTC | CASSQDRGYYNEQFF
TRBJ2-2 | TRBD1 | . | TRBV2 | TGTGCCAGCACCCGAGGTGGCAGGGGGACCGGGGAGCTGTTTTTT | CASTRGGRGTGELFF
TRBJ2-1 | TRBD2 | . | TRBV5-6 | TGTGCCAGCAGTCGGGGGGTGGGACTAGCGGGTAATGAGCAGTTCTTC | CASSRGVGLAGNEQFF
TRBJ2-3 | TRBD2 | . | TRBV6-7 | TGTGCCAGCAGTTACTCCGGGACTAGCGGAGCCCCTGACACAGATACGCAGTATTTT | CASSYSGTSGAPDTDTQYF
TRBJ1-1 | TRBD1 | . | TRBV18 | TGTGCCAGCTCATTTACAGGGGATGGAGACACTGAAGCTTTCTTT | CASSFTGDGDTEAFF
TRBJ1-1 | . | few | TRBV28 | TGTGCCAGCAGTTTTCGACCCCCGGAGGACACTGAAGCTTTCTTT | CASSFRPPEDTEAFF
TRBJ2-7 | TRBD2 | few | TRBV6-5 | TGTGCCAGCAGTTACTCTAGCGGGAGCTCCTACGAGCAGTACTTC | CASSYSSGSSYEQYF
TRBJ2-7 | TRBD2 | . | TRBV18 | TGTGCCAGCTCACCACCGCGGGGGAGCTCCTACGAGCAGTACTTC | CASSPPRGSSYEQYF
TRBJ2-2 | . | . | TRBV6-5 | TGTGCCAGCAGTCGACAGAGAAACACCGGGGAGCTGTTTTTT | CASSRQRNTGELFF
TRBJ2-7 | TRBD2 | . | TRBV7-3 | TGTGCCAGCAGCTTATTGGCTAGCGGTACCCACGAGCAGTACTTC | CASSLLASGTHEQYF
TRBJ1-6 | . | . | TRBV6-5 | TGTGCCAGCAGTTACTCGGGCTCACCCCTCCACTTT | CASSYSGSPLHF
TRBJ2-7 | . | . | TRBV28 | TGTGCCAGCAGTTCTCGGACAGCGAGATACGAGCAGTACTTC | CASSSRTARYEQYF
TRBJ2-7 | . | . | TRBV7-9 | TGTGCCAGCGTCCCCGGGGTCTCCTACGAGCAGTACTTC | CASVPGVSYEQYF
TRBJ2-7 | . | . | TRBV5-6 | TGTGCCACCTACCTCGGGATTTTGGGCGGCGACGAGCAGTACTTC | CATYLGILGGDEQYF
TRBJ2-1 | TRBD2 | . | TRBV7-3 | TGTGCCAGCAGCTTAAGACTAGCGGATTACAATGAGCAGTTCTTC | CASSLRLADYNEQFF
TRBJ1-2 | . | . | TRBV20-1 | TGCAGTGCTAGACGTAACTATGGCTACACCTTC | CSARRNYGYTF
TRBJ2-3 | . | once | TRBV30 | TGTGCCTGGGCTAGGGACTGGTCTCCAGATACGCAGTATTTT | CAWARDWSPDTQYF
TRBJ1-3 | . | . | TRBV7-7 | TGTGCCAGCAGCCTCCAGACTGGAAACACCATATATTTT | CASSLQTGNTIYF
TRBJ2-2 | . | . | TRBV5-1 | TGCGCCAGCAGCTTGGTCCAGGGGCGGACCGGGGAGCTGTTTTTT | CASSLVQGRTGELFF
TRBJ2-2 | TRBD1 | . | TRBV2 | TGTGCCAGCAGTGCTACAGGGGGATTGAACACCGGGGAGCTGTTTTTT | CASSATGGLNTGELFF
TRBJ1-1 | . | . | TRBV9 | TGTGCCAGCAGCTTTGTACAGGGTGACGAAGCTTTCTTT | CASSFVQGDEAFF